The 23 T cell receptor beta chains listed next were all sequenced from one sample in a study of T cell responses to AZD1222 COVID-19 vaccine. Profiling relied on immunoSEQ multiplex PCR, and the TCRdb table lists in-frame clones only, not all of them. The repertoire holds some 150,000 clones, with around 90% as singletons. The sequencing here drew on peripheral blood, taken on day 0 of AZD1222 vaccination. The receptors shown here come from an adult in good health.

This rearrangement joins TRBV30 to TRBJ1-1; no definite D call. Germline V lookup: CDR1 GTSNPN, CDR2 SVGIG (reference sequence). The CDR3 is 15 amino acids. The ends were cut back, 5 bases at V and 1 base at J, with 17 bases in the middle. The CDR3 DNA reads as TGTGCCTGGCGTAGGAACCTTCGATCGAACACTGAAGCTTTCTTT. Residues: CAWRRNLRSNTEAFF.

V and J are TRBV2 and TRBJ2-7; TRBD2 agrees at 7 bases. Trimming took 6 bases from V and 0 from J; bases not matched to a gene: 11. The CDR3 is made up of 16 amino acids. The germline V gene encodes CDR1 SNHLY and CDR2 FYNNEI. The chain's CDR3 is CASRGTTKLSSYEQYF. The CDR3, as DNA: TGTGCCAGCAGGGGGACTACCAAACTTAGCTCCTACGAGCAGTACTTC.

DNA for the CDR3: TGTGCCAGCAGTTTCCCCCCTGGGGACGAGCAGTACTTC. Translation: CASSFPPGDEQYF. The chain links TRBV12-3 or TRBV12-4 to TRBJ2-7; D is unclear. The CDR3 consists of 13 residues. Trimming removed 3 bases from V and 5 bases from J, with 11 bases in between.

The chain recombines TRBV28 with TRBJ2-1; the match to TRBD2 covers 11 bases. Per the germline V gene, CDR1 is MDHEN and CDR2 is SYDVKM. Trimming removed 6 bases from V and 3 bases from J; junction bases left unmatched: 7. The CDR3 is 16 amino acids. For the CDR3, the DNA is TGTGCCAGCAGGGCCGGGACTAGCGGCTTCTACAATGAGCAGTTCTTC. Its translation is CASRAGTSGFYNEQFF.

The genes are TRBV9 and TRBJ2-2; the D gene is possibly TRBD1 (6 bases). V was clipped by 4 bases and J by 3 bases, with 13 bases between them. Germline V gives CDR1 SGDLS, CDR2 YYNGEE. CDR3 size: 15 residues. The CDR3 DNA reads TGTGCCAGCAGCCCTTTCTCAGGGGACACCGGGGAGCTGTTTTTT. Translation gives CASSPFSGDTGELFF.

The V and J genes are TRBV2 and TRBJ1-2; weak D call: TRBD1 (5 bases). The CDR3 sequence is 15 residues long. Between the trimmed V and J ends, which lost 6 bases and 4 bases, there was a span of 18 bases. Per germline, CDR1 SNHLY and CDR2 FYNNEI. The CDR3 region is CASSPDGQGAYGYTF. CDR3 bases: TGTGCCAGCAGCCCTGACGGACAAGGAGCCTATGGCTACACCTTC.

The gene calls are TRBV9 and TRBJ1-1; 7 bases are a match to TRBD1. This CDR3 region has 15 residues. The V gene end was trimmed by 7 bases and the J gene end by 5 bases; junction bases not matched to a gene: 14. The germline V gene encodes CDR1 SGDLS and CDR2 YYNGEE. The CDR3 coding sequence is TGTGCCAGCTTCAGGGGGGAGGGGGCGCATACTGAAGCTTTCTTT. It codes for CASFRGEGAHTEAFF.

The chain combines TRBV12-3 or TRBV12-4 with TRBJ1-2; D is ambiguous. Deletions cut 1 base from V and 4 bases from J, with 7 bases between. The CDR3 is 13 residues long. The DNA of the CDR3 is TGTGCCAGCAGTTTAGACGGCCTCTATGGCTACACCTTC. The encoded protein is CASSLDGLYGYTF.

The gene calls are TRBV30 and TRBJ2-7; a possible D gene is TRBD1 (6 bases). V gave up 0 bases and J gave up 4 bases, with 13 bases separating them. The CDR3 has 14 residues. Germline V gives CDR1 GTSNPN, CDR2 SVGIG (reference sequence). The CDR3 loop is CAWSVARGRYEQYF. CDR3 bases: TGTGCCTGGAGTGTAGCCAGGGGAAGGTACGAGCAGTACTTC.

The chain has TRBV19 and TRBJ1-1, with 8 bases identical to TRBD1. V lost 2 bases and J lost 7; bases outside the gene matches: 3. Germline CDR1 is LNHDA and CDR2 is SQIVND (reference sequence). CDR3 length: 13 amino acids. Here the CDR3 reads CASSITGGGEAFF. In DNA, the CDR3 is TGTGCCAGTAGTATAACAGGGGGAGGTGAAGCTTTCTTT.

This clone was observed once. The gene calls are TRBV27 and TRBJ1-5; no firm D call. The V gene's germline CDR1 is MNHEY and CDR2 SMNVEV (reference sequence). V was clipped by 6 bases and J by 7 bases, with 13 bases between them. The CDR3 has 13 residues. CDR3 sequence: CASRPFRPQPQHF. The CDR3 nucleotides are TGTGCCAGCAGACCTTTCCGGCCGCAGCCCCAGCATTTT.

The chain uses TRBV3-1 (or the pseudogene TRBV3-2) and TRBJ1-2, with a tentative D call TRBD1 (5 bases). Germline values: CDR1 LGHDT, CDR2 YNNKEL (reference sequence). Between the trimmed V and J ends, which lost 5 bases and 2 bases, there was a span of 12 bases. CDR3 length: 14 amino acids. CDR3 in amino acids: CASSSSRQNYGYTF. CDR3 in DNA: TGTGCCAGCAGCTCTTCTCGACAGAACTATGGCTACACCTTC.

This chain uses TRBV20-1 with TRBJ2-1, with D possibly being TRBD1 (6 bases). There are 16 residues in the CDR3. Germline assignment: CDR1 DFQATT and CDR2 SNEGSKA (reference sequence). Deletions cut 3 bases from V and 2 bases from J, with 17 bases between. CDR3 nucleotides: TGCAGTGCTAGTCTAAACAGGGTCTCAACCTACAATGAGCAGTTCTTC. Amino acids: CSASLNRVSTYNEQFF.

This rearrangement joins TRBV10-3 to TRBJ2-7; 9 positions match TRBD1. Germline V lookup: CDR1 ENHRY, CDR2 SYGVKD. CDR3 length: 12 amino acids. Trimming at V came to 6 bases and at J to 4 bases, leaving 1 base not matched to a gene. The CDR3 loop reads CAIRDRGYEQYF. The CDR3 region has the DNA TGTGCCATCAGGGACAGGGGATACGAGCAGTACTTC.

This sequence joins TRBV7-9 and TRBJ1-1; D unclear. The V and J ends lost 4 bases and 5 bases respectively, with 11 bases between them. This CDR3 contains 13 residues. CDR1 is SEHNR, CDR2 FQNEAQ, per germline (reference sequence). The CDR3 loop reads CASSSGVSTEAFF. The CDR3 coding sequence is TGTGCCAGCAGCTCAGGAGTATCGACTGAAGCTTTCTTT. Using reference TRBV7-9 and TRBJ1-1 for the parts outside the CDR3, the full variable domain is DTGVSQNPRHKITKRGQNVTFRCDPISEHNRLYWYRQTLGQGPEFLTYFQNEAQLEKSRLLSDRFSAERPKGSFSTLEIQRTEQGDSAMYLCASSSGVSTEAFFGQGTRLTVV.

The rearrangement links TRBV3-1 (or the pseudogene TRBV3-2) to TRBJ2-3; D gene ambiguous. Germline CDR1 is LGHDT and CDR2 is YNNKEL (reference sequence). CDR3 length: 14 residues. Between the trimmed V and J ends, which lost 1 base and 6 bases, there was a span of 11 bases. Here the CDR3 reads CASSQVSPADTQYF. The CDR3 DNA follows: TGTGCCAGCAGCCAAGTTTCCCCAGCGGATACGCAGTATTTT.

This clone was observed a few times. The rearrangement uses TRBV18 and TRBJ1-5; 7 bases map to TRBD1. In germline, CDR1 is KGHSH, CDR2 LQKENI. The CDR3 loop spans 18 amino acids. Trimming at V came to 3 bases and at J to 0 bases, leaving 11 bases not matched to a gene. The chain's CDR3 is CASSPGQLQGFSNQPQHF. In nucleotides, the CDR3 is TGTGCCAGCTCACCGGGACAGCTCCAGGGGTTTAGCAATCAGCCCCAGCATTTT.

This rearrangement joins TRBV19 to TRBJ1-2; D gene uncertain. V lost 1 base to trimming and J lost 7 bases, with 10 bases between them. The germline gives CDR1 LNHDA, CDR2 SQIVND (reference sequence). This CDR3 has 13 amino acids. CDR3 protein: CASSIVESLGYTF. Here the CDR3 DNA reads TGTGCCAGTAGTATAGTAGAGTCCCTTGGCTACACCTTC.

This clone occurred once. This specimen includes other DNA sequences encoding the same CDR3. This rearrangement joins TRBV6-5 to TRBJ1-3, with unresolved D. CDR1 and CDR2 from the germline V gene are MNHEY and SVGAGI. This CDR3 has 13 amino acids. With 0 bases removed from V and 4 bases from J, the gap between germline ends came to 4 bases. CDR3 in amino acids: CASSYSGGNTIYF. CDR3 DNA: TGTGCCAGCAGTTACTCCGGGGGAAACACCATATATTTT.

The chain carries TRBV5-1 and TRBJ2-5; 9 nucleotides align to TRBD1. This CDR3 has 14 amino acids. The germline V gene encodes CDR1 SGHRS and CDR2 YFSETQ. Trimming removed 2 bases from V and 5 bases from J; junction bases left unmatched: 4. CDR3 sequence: CASSLTGGGETQYF. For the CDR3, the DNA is TGCGCCAGCAGCTTAACAGGGGGCGGCGAGACCCAGTACTTC.

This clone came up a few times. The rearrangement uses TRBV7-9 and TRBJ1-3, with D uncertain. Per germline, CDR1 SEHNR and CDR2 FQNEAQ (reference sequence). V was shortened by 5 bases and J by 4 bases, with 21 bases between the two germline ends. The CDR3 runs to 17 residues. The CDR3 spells CASSPGIGQAGGNTIYF. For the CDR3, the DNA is TGTGCCAGCAGCCCCGGAATTGGGCAGGCGGGAGGAAACACCATATATTTT.

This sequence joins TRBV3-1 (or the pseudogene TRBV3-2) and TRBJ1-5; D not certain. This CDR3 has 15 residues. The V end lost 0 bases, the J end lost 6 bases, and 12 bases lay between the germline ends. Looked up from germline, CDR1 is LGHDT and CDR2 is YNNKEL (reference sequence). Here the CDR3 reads CASSQDHKAGQPQHF. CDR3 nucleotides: TGTGCCAGCAGCCAAGATCACAAGGCGGGTCAGCCCCAGCATTTT.

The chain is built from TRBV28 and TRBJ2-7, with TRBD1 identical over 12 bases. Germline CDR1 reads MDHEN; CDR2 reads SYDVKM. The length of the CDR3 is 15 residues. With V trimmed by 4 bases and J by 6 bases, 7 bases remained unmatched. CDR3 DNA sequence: TGTGCCAGCAGTTATCCGGGACAGGGGGCGGTCGAGCAGTACTTC. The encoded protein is CASSYPGQGAVEQYF.